The 4 T cell receptor beta chains given below trace back to one sample, sequenced in a study of shared clonotypes between healthy human individuals. Assay used: immunoSEQ multiplex PCR; TCRdb lists only in-frame clones, some missing. The sample records a few hundred thousand clones, approximately 97% being singletons. Input material: naive CD4+ T cells sorted from blood. Subset denoted: CD45RA+ positively selected. All receptors derive from a woman aged 25-40 years in good health.

The count of this clone is one. The gene calls are TRBV4-1 and TRBJ2-3; D is ambiguous. Trimming took 0 bases from V and 1 from J, leaving 17 bases between them. This CDR3 has 18 residues. Germline-derived CDR1 and CDR2 are MGHRA and YSYEKL. The CDR3 reads CASSQDEVANGRTDTQYF. In DNA form, the CDR3 reads TGCGCCAGCAGCCAAGATGAGGTGGCTAACGGGCGCACAGATACGCAGTATTTT.

The chain recombines TRBV4-1 with TRBJ2-6, with 7 bases fitting TRBD1. V gave up 0 bases and J gave up 0 bases; unmatched junction bases: 5. The CDR3 is made up of 18 amino acids. The V gene's germline CDR1 is MGHRA and CDR2 YSYEKL. CDR3 DNA: TGCGCCAGCAGCCAAGAGCCTGGACAGGCCTCTGGGGCCAACGTCCTGACTTTC. This gives the protein CASSQEPGQASGANVLTF.

This clone was detected once. This chain connects TRBV15 to TRBJ2-3; 9 positions agree with TRBD1. The J segment lost 4 bases and the V segment lost 3 bases, leaving 2 bases of the junction unmatched. Germline V gives CDR1 LNHNV, CDR2 YYDKDF (reference sequence). This CDR3 spans 14 amino acids. CDR3 loop: CATSSRTGADTQYF. CDR3 nucleotide sequence: TGTGCCACCAGCAGTCGGACAGGGGCAGATACGCAGTATTTT.

The rearrangement uses TRBV7-3 and TRBJ2-1; TRBD2 matches at 11 bases. In germline, CDR1 is SGHTA, CDR2 FQGTGA. Trimming took 0 bases from V and 6 from J; bases not matched to a gene: 4. CDR3 length: 16 residues. This chain's CDR3 is CASSLTSLAGVNEQFF. In DNA, the CDR3 is TGTGCCAGCAGCTTAACGTCACTAGCGGGAGTCAATGAGCAGTTCTTC.